These 3 T cell receptor beta chains share one sample of origin, sequenced in a study of blood T cell repertoires in COVID-19 (dated by TCRdb to the early 2020s). The library was built by means of the immunoSEQ multiplex PCR assay. TCRdb limited this immuneACCESS table to in-frame rearrangements with V and J called. A share of clones is missing; checked studies link under half to unresolved V genes, and the rest is unexplained. The sample table contains hundreds of thousands of clones; only one count was recorded for around 80% of them. 15% to 20% of the sample goes to the ten largest clones. Sample: peripheral blood. Source of these receptors: a woman aged 80 or over with active or convalescent COVID-19.

V is TRBV19 and J is TRBJ2-2; perhaps TRBD1 as D (5 bases). The CDR3 loop spans 13 amino acids. The V gene's germline CDR1 is LNHDA and CDR2 SQIVND (reference sequence). Trimming shortened V by 5 bases and J by 5 bases, and 9 bases separated the two germline ends. The CDR3: CASSLQVTGELFF. CDR3 in DNA: TGTGCCAGTAGTCTACAGGTGACCGGGGAGCTGTTTTTT.

This clone was recorded once. The gene calls are TRBV28 and TRBJ1-1; 8 bases fit TRBD1. With 6 bases clipped from V and 0 bases from J, the junction kept 6 bases outside the gene matches. CDR3 length: 15 amino acids. Looked up from germline, CDR1 is MDHEN and CDR2 is SYDVKM. In DNA, the CDR3 is TGTGCCAGCAGATTGACAGGGGACTTGAACACTGAAGCTTTCTTT. Protein: CASRLTGDLNTEAFF.

This sequence joins TRBV18 and TRBJ2-5; D gene uncertain. Germline V gene data show CDR1 as KGHSH and CDR2 as LQKENI. V shed 0 bases and J shed 0 bases, with 2 bases lying between them. The CDR3 covers 13 residues. In nucleotides, the CDR3 is TGTGCCAGCTCACCACCCTACCAAGAGACCCAGTACTTC. It encodes CASSPPYQETQYF. Variable domain in full (rest from reference TRBV18 and TRBJ2-5): NAGVMQNPRHLVRRRGQEARLRCSPMKGHSHVYWYRQLPEEGLKFMVYLQKENIIDESGMPKERFSAEFPKEGPSILRIQQVVRGDSAAYFCASSPPYQETQYFGPGTRLLVL.